The 27 T cell receptor beta chains listed next were all sequenced from one sample in a study of a mutant IDH1 vaccine in newly diagnosed glioma. The time point was: week 11, during vaccination. A single vaccine dose contained 300 ug of mutant IDH1 20-mer peptide, and topical imiquimod was used with it. Data came from immunoSEQ multiplex PCR; TCRdb stores just in-frame clones and leaves some out. Of fewer than 75,000 clones in the sample, around 84% were seen once. The antigens for these receptors are not known. This specimen consisted of PBMCs, obtained from a glioma patient whose treatment included an IDH1 peptide vaccine. These receptors were taken from a woman aged 45 to 65 with glioma.

DNA for the CDR3: TGTGCCAGCAGCCAAGGGGGGACCTACAATGAAAAACTGTTTTTT. Translated, it gives CASSQGGTYNEKLFF. The chain joins TRBV14 to TRBJ1-4, with D perhaps TRBD1 (5 bases). Per the germline V gene, CDR1 is SGHDN and CDR2 is FVKESK. The CDR3 spans 15 residues. The V gene lost 1 base and the J gene lost 5 bases, with 11 bases spanning the gap.

The rearrangement joins TRBV5-1 to TRBJ1-1; D call uncertain. Trimming took 1 base from V and 1 from J, leaving 8 bases between them. The length of the CDR3 is 14 residues. Per germline, CDR1 SGHRS and CDR2 YFSETQ. In DNA, the CDR3 is TGCGCCAGCAGCTTGTATGGGCAGAACACTGAAGCTTTCTTT. Encoded protein: CASSLYGQNTEAFF.

The chain combines TRBV20-1 with TRBJ1-1; TRBD1 agrees at 9 bases. The J segment lost 11 bases and the V segment lost 5 bases, leaving 6 bases of the junction unmatched. The CDR3 totals 11 residues. CDR1 DFQATT and CDR2 SNEGSKA come from the germline V gene (reference sequence). CDR3 sequence reads: CSADRTGAAFF. The CDR3 bases are TGCAGTGCTGACCGGACAGGGGCGGCTTTCTTT.

The chain is built from TRBV19 and TRBJ2-1, with 11 bases aligning to TRBD1. The CDR3 has 13 amino acids. Germline CDR1 reads LNHDA; CDR2 reads SQIVND (reference sequence). Losses at the gene ends were 6 bases for V and 9 bases for J; bases not matched to a gene: 4. The CDR3 sequence: CASRSGQGGEQFF. DNA for the CDR3: TGTGCCAGTAGGTCGGGACAGGGGGGTGAGCAGTTCTTC.

The chain combines TRBV6-6 with TRBJ1-3; D is undetermined. The V and J ends lost 2 bases and 0 bases respectively, with 11 bases between them. Germline values: CDR1 MNHNY, CDR2 SVGAGI (reference sequence). The CDR3 has 16 amino acids. CDR3 loop: CASSYLDSTSGNTIYF. The CDR3 nucleotides are TGTGCCAGCAGTTACCTGGACTCAACCTCTGGAAACACCATATATTTT.

V and J are TRBV27 and TRBJ2-1, with D possibly TRBD1 on 5 matching bases. The V end was cut by 6 bases, the J end by 0 bases, with 15 bases between. The CDR3 totals 16 residues. Germline V gene sequence: CDR1 MNHEY, CDR2 SMNVEV (reference sequence). In nucleotides, the CDR3 is TGTGCCAGCAGCCGATCCGCGGACACCTCCTACAATGAGCAGTTCTTC. It yields the protein CASSRSADTSYNEQFF.

This chain connects TRBV14 to TRBJ1-6, with 7 bases aligning to TRBD1. Per the germline V gene, CDR1 is SGHDN and CDR2 is FVKESK. With 4 bases clipped from V and 7 bases from J, the junction kept 7 bases outside the gene matches. CDR3 length: 15 residues. CDR3 protein: CASSLRDSPNSPLHF. As DNA, the CDR3 is TGTGCCAGCAGCCTACGGGACAGCCCGAATTCACCCCTCCACTTT.

This chain joins TRBV5-4 and TRBJ1-1, with 7 bases matching TRBD1. From germline, CDR1 is SGHNT and CDR2 YYREEE (reference sequence). V shed 4 bases, J shed 3 bases, and the junction held 15 bases outside the gene matches. CDR3 size: 17 residues. The CDR3 region has the DNA TGTGCCAGCAGCAAAGGGGGCGCGGGCTCAGTGTACACTGAAGCTTTCTTT. Translated: CASSKGGAGSVYTEAFF.

The chain couples TRBV5-4 to TRBJ1-4; 9 bases map to TRBD1. J was trimmed by 7 bases and V by 3 bases; bases with no gene match: 4. CDR1 is SGHNT and CDR2 is YYREEE in the germline V gene (reference sequence). The CDR3 loop spans 14 amino acids. DNA for the CDR3: TGTGCCAGCAGCTCCGGGGGACAGGGTGAAAAACTGTTTTTT. This codes for CASSSGGQGEKLFF. Complete variable domain (other parts from reference TRBV5-4 and TRBJ1-4): ETGVTQSPTHLIKTRGQQVTLRCSSQSGHNTVSWYQQALGQGPQFIFQYYREEENGRGNFPPRFSGLQFPNYSSELNVNALELDDSALYLCASSSGGQGEKLFFGSGTQLSVL.

The gene calls are TRBV5-1 and TRBJ2-3, with 7 bases that match TRBD2. The trim removed 5 bases at V and 3 bases at J, leaving 9 bases unmatched. The germline CDR1 and CDR2 sequences are SGHRS and YFSETQ. The CDR3 covers 15 residues. The CDR3 DNA follows: TGCGCCAGCAGACTACTAGCGAGGCTGACAGATACGCAGTATTTT. It encodes CASRLLARLTDTQYF.

In nucleotides, the CDR3 is TGCAGCGTTGAAAGGACAGGGGGCAGGGAGCAGTTCTTC. Protein sequence: CSVERTGGREQFF. The rearrangement links TRBV29-1 to TRBJ2-1, with TRBD1 matching 11 bases. CDR3 length equals 13 residues. V shed 2 bases, J shed 10 bases, and the junction held 4 bases outside the gene matches. Looked up from germline, CDR1 is SQVTM and CDR2 is ANQGSEA.

This clone showed up just a few times. The chain couples TRBV2 to TRBJ2-7, with D hard to call. Looked up from germline, CDR1 is SNHLY and CDR2 is FYNNEI. CDR3 length: 13 residues. V was clipped by 6 bases and J by 3 bases, with 12 bases between them. CDR3 protein: CASRRDTIYEQYF. In DNA, the CDR3 is TGTGCCAGCAGACGCGACACAATCTACGAGCAGTACTTC.

The chain links TRBV7-8 to TRBJ2-7; tentative D call: TRBD1 (6 bases). V gave up 5 bases and J gave up 4 bases, with 12 bases separating them. Germline-derived CDR1 and CDR2 are SGHVS and FQNEAQ. The CDR3 extends over 13 amino acids. Written as DNA, the CDR3 is TGTGCCAGCAGCCAACGGACAGTTTACGAGCAGTACTTC. It is translated as CASSQRTVYEQYF. The entire variable domain, with the rest obtained from reference TRBV7-8 and TRBJ2-7, is as follows: GAGVSQSPRYKVAKRGQDVALRCDPISGHVSLFWYQQALGQGPEFLTYFQNEAQLDKSGLPSDRFFAERPEGSVSTLKIQRTQQEDSAVYLCASSQRTVYEQYFGPGTRLTVT.

This sequence joins TRBV2 and TRBJ2-1; D is possibly TRBD2 (6 bases). Germline V gene lookup returns CDR1 SNHLY and CDR2 FYNNEI. The CDR3 consists of 14 residues. V lost 7 bases, J lost 1 base, and 11 bases lay in between. The CDR3 spells CASKEAGSYNEQFF. The CDR3 DNA reads TGTGCCAGCAAAGAGGCGGGGTCCTACAATGAGCAGTTCTTC.

This clone was counted a single time. The chain employs TRBV7-2 and TRBJ2-3, with D maybe TRBD1 (5 bases). The germline gives CDR1 SGHTA, CDR2 FQGNSA. This CDR3 has 13 residues. The ends were cut back, 5 bases at V and 5 bases at J, with 11 bases in the middle. As DNA, the CDR3 is TGTGCCAGCAGCGCGTTAGGGGTAGATACGCAGTATTTT. Protein: CASSALGVDTQYF.

The CDR3 nucleotides are TGTGCCAGTAGTATGAGAACCAGGGGTAACAATTCACCCCTCCACTTT. Translated, it gives CASSMRTRGNNSPLHF. The chain combines TRBV19 with TRBJ1-6; D is possibly TRBD1 (6 bases). CDR3 length equals 16 residues. Germline CDR1 reads LNHDA; CDR2 reads SQIVND (reference sequence). The V and J ends lost 3 bases and 7 bases respectively, with 16 bases between them. Filled out from reference TRBV19 and TRBJ1-6, the complete variable domain reads DGGITQSPKYLFRKEGQNVTLSCEQNLNHDAMYWYRQDPGQGLRLIYYSQIVNDFQKGDIAEGYSVSREKKESFPLTVTSAQKNPTAFYLCASSMRTRGNNSPLHFGNGTRLTVT.

The chain uses TRBV4-3 and TRBJ2-7; 9 nucleotides match TRBD2. Per the germline V gene, CDR1 is LGHNA and CDR2 is YSLEER. J was trimmed by 2 bases and V by 0 bases; bases with no gene match: 5. This CDR3 spans 16 amino acids. The CDR3 region has the DNA TGCGCCAGCAGCCAAGAATGGGGACTAGCTACCTACGAGCAGTACTTC. Encoded protein: CASSQEWGLATYEQYF.

This chain's CDR3 is CASSEAPAGYVNSGGYTF. In nucleotides, the CDR3 is TGTGCCAGCAGTGAAGCGCCGGCAGGATATGTCAACTCGGGTGGCTACACCTTC. The chain links TRBV2 to TRBJ1-2; D not resolved. CDR3 size: 18 residues. The V gene's germline CDR1 is SNHLY and CDR2 FYNNEI. Trimming stripped 0 bases from V and 7 bases from J, with 24 bases between.

The chain links TRBV9 to TRBJ2-7, with 10 bases aligning to TRBD1. The ends lost 4 bases at V and 9 bases at J; junction bases unmatched: 13. The CDR3 sequence is 15 residues long. Germline V CDR1 and CDR2: SGDLS, YYNGEE. The CDR3 nucleotides are TGTGCCAGCAGCCTCAACGGGGACAGGGGATCTGCGCAGTACTTC. Its protein is CASSLNGDRGSAQYF.

This rearrangement joins TRBV19 to TRBJ2-1; 11 bases align to TRBD2. Trimming cost V 5 bases and J 9 bases; bases outside gene matches: 9. The CDR3 covers 15 residues. Per germline, CDR1 LNHDA and CDR2 SQIVND (reference sequence). As DNA, the CDR3 is TGTGCCAGTAGTTCCCGTAGTAGCGGGGGGGCTGAGCAGTTCTTC. It specifies CASSSRSSGGAEQFF.

This clone turned up a few times. The chain carries TRBV19 and TRBJ1-3; TRBD1 might be the D (6 bases). The ends were cut back, 9 bases at V and 1 base at J, with 13 bases in the middle. This CDR3 is built from 14 residues. Per germline, CDR1 LNHDA and CDR2 SQIVND (reference sequence). CDR3 amino acids: CASCRTASGNTIYF. DNA for the CDR3: TGTGCCAGCTGTCGGACAGCTTCTGGAAACACCATATATTTT. Based on the CDR3 plus reference TRBV19 and TRBJ1-3, the full variable domain is DGGITQSPKYLFRKEGQNVTLSCEQNLNHDAMYWYRQDPGQGLRLIYYSQIVNDFQKGDIAEGYSVSREKKESFPLTVTSAQKNPTAFYLCASCRTASGNTIYFGEGSWLTVV.

J is TRBJ1-5 and V is TRBV7-8; the D gene is possibly TRBD1 (6 bases). CDR3 size: 15 residues. CDR1 and CDR2 from the germline V gene are SGHVS and FQNEAQ. V lost 1 base and J 2 bases, leaving 9 bases between the germline ends. The CDR3 reads CASSLVGGGNQPQHF. DNA of the CDR3: TGTGCCAGCAGCTTAGTAGGGGGTGGCAATCAGCCCCAGCATTTT.

V usage is TRBV5-5 and J usage is TRBJ2-6; 11 bases are shared with TRBD1. V shed 0 bases, J shed 1 base, and the junction held 6 bases outside the gene matches. Germline loops: CDR1 SGHKS, CDR2 YYEKEE (reference sequence). The CDR3 sequence is 19 residues long. The CDR3, as DNA: TGTGCCAGCAGCTTGGCAGGACAGGGGGCTCCATCTGGGGCCAACGTCCTGACTTTC. Translation: CASSLAGQGAPSGANVLTF.

The CDR3 reads CASSMMPGLAANTGELFF. The CDR3, as DNA: TGCGCCAGCAGCATGATGCCGGGACTAGCGGCGAACACCGGGGAGCTGTTTTTT. This chain connects TRBV5-1 to TRBJ2-2, with 11 positions matching TRBD2. The ends lost 4 bases at V and 0 bases at J; junction bases unmatched: 8. The CDR3 spans 18 residues. Germline values: CDR1 SGHRS, CDR2 YFSETQ.

The chain couples TRBV19 to TRBJ1-2; 8 bases line up with TRBD1. The CDR3 sequence is 13 residues long. J lost 4 bases, V lost 3 bases, and 1 base had no gene match. CDR1 and CDR2 (germline): LNHDA, SQIVND (reference sequence). Here the CDR3 DNA reads TGTGCCAGTAGTATTGGGACAGGCTATGGCTACACCTTC. Its protein product is CASSIGTGYGYTF.

The CDR3 region is CASSATPANYGYTF. DNA of the CDR3: TGTGCCAGCAGCGCCACACCGGCTAACTATGGCTACACCTTC. V and J are TRBV11-2 and TRBJ1-2; the D is unclear. The CDR3 is 14 residues long. With 5 bases removed from V and 0 bases from J, the gap between germline ends came to 10 bases. Germline V gene lookup returns CDR1 SGHAT and CDR2 FQNNGV.

This sequence joins TRBV2 and TRBJ1-5; D perhaps matches TRBD1 (5 bases). V was pared by 5 bases and J by 4 bases, with 12 bases between. Germline CDR1 and CDR2: SNHLY and FYNNEI. The CDR3 is 14 residues long. CDR3 nucleotides: TGTGCCAGCAGTAACCGGGACCGGAATCAGCCCCAGCATTTT. Translated: CASSNRDRNQPQHF.